Shown below are 21 T cell receptor beta chains from a single sample sequenced in a study of blood T cells in healthy people across ages. A J-beta primer mix and a sample-barcoded 5' primer were used in a second PCR of roughly 6 to 11 cycles. MiXCR, run by TCRdb on the 5' RACE reads, gives a single entry per CDR3 protein. Here the sample spans approximately 960,000 distinct CDR3 sequences, 25% to 35% being singletons. These data were also reused for a study on T cells of mothers and their children.

The sample was blood. Every receptor here comes from a woman aged 35 to 49 in good health.

This clonotype was found many times. Since a much larger clone is just one base distant, this may be a read error. The chain combines TRBV5-5 with TRBJ2-7, with a weak D call TRBD1 (6 bases). V was clipped by 2 bases and J by 3 bases, with 15 bases between them. Germline assignment: CDR1 SGHKS and CDR2 YYEKEE (reference sequence). The CDR3 spans 15 residues. For the CDR3, the DNA is TGTGCCAGCAGCTTTGGGCCGGGACAAGGCTACGAGCAGTACTTC. It translates to CASSFGPGQGYEQYF.

The chain has TRBV5-1 and TRBJ2-3; the D is unclear. Germline CDR1 SGHRS, CDR2 YFSETQ. This CDR3 has 14 residues. Trimming left V 7 bases short and J 0 bases short, with 12 bases between. CDR3 region: CASAWQSSTDTQYF. The CDR3 nucleotides read TGCGCCAGCGCTTGGCAGTCGAGCACAGATACGCAGTATTTT.

Notes on this clonotype: A much bigger clone sits one base away, suggesting this may be a read error. This chain joins TRBV6-5 and TRBJ2-7; TRBD1 aligns across 8 bases. The CDR3 runs 14 residues. CDR1 and CDR2 from the germline V gene are MNHEY and SVGAGI. The CDR3 sequence: CTSRRRTGNYEQYF. The CDR3 bases are TGTACCAGCCGGAGGAGGACAGGGAACTACGAGCAGTACTTC.

The chain uses TRBV7-2 and TRBJ1-1, with D possibly being TRBD1 (5 bases). This CDR3 has 14 amino acids. Germline V gene lookup returns CDR1 SGHTA and CDR2 FQGNSA. Trimming removed 2 bases from V and 4 bases from J, with 11 bases in between. This chain's CDR3 is CASSLYPGSTEAFF. DNA of the CDR3: TGTGCCAGCAGCTTATATCCAGGGAGCACTGAAGCTTTCTTT.

This clonotype was seen a handful of times. The chain's CDR3 is CASSFLQGGSTEAFF. Written as DNA, the CDR3 is TGCGCCAGCAGCTTTTTACAGGGGGGGAGCACTGAAGCTTTCTTT. J is TRBJ1-1 and V is TRBV5-1, with 8 bases identical to TRBD1. From germline, CDR1 is SGHRS and CDR2 YFSETQ. V was pared by 2 bases and J by 4 bases, with 7 bases of the junction left unmatched. The CDR3 sequence is 15 residues long.

This clonotype has just a few counts. J is TRBJ1-2 and V is TRBV9; D is possibly TRBD1 (5 bases). CDR3 size: 15 residues. CDR1 and CDR2 from the germline V gene are SGDLS and YYNGEE. V was trimmed by 4 bases and J by 6 bases, leaving 19 bases between them. Here the CDR3 reads CASSPRDPLFDGYTF. The CDR3 DNA is TGTGCCAGCAGCCCCCGGGACCCCCTTTTTGATGGCTACACCTTC. The full variable domain, in which reference TRBV9 and TRBJ1-2 provide the parts outside the CDR3, is DSGVTQTPKHLITATGQRVTLRCSPRSGDLSVYWYQQSLDQGLQFLIQYYNGEERAKGNILERFSAQQFPDLHSELNLSSLELGDSALYFCASSPRDPLFDGYTFGSGTRLTVV.

This clonotype was seen more than once but under ten times. The chain uses TRBV12-3 or TRBV12-4 and TRBJ2-3; weak D call: TRBD2 (5 bases). V lost 4 bases and J 4 bases, leaving 9 bases between the germline ends. The CDR3 sequence is 13 residues long. The CDR3: CASSYEGPDTQYF. For the CDR3, the DNA is TGTGCCAGCAGTTACGAGGGCCCAGATACGCAGTATTTT.

With regard to this clonotype: A much larger clone differs by one base, so this may be a read error. This chain connects TRBV10-3 to TRBJ2-5; D might be TRBD2 (6 bases). The V end was cut by 8 bases, the J end by 9 bases, with 16 bases between. CDR3 length equals 12 residues. From germline, CDR1 is ENHRY and CDR2 SYGVKD. This CDR3 is CAIRGGEEAQYF. The CDR3 DNA sequence: TGTGCCATCCGAGGCGGGGAGGAGGCCCAGTACTTC.

This clonotype was counted between two and nine times. The chain recombines TRBV20-1 with TRBJ1-2; D not resolved. The CDR3 runs 10 residues. The V end was cut by 2 bases, the J end by 3 bases, with 1 base between. Per the germline V gene, CDR1 is DFQATT and CDR2 is SNEGSKA (reference sequence). CDR3 DNA sequence: TGCAGTGCTAGATACTATGGCTACACCTTC. Protein: CSARYYGYTF.

This chain links TRBV29-1 with TRBJ2-3, with TRBD2 matching over 8 bases. Germline CDR1 is SQVTM and CDR2 is ANQGSEA. This CDR3 is 16 amino acids long. Germline trimming cut 8 bases from V and 0 bases from J; bases unmatched to any gene: 13. Written as DNA, the CDR3 is TGCAGCTCTAACGGGGTTGCGGGGGGTAGCACAGATACGCAGTATTTT. It codes for CSSNGVAGGSTDTQYF.

The V and J genes are TRBV20-1 and TRBJ2-2; either TRBD1 or TRBD2 may fit D (5 bases each). Per the germline V gene, CDR1 is DFQATT and CDR2 is SNEGSKA (reference sequence). Trimming stripped 0 bases from V and 1 base from J, with 12 bases between. The CDR3 runs 16 residues. The CDR3 DNA is TGCAGTGCTAGAGATCGGTGGGGGAAGAACACCGGGGAGCTGTTTTTT. It codes for CSARDRWGKNTGELFF.

This clonotype was observed a handful of times. J is TRBJ2-3 and V is TRBV6-6; perhaps TRBD1 as D (6 bases). The CDR3 loop spans 16 amino acids. Trimming removed 5 bases at V and 4 bases at J, with 19 bases between. Germline values: CDR1 MNHNY, CDR2 SVGAGI (reference sequence). CDR3 nucleotide sequence: TGTGCCAGCAGTAGATCCCGACAGGCGGTCTCAGATACGCAGTATTTT. This translates into CASSRSRQAVSDTQYF.

This clonotype showed up just a few times. The genes are TRBV28 and TRBJ1-1; 12 bases fit TRBD1. CDR1 MDHEN and CDR2 SYDVKM come from the germline V gene. The V gene end was trimmed by 6 bases and the J gene end by 5 bases; junction bases not matched to a gene: 4. This CDR3 is 14 amino acids long. This chain's CDR3 is CASRGQGARTEAFF. The CDR3, as DNA: TGTGCCAGCAGGGGACAGGGGGCAAGAACTGAAGCTTTCTTT.

Many counts were recorded for this clonotype. This chain joins TRBV27 and TRBJ2-7; D may be TRBD1 (6 bases). The V gene lost 2 bases and the J gene lost 5 bases, with 13 bases spanning the gap. Germline assignment: CDR1 MNHEY and CDR2 SMNVEV (reference sequence). This CDR3 has 14 amino acids. CDR3 residues: CASSLGQGYHEQYF. The CDR3 coding sequence is TGTGCCAGCAGTTTAGGCCAGGGGTACCACGAGCAGTACTTC.

A single count supports this clonotype. This chain links TRBV29-1 with TRBJ2-1; 8 bases agree with TRBD1. CDR3 size: 12 residues. Trimming removed 4 bases from V and 13 bases from J; junction bases left unmatched: 9. Germline assignment: CDR1 SQVTM and CDR2 ANQGSEA. The CDR3: CSVGTGTETQFF. The CDR3 DNA is TGCAGCGTTGGGACAGGGACAGAGACCCAGTTCTTC.

The V call is TRBV25-1, the J call TRBJ1-2; 11 bases agree with TRBD1. The V and J ends lost 6 bases and 7 bases, in that order; junction bases with no gene match: 16. The CDR3 length is 17 residues. Germline CDR1 reads MGHDK; CDR2 reads SYGVNS. DNA of the CDR3: TGTGCCAGCAGGCCGAAGGAACCGGGACAGGGGGATCCTGGCTACACCTTC. This encodes CASRPKEPGQGDPGYTF.

This clonotype was observed many times. The CDR3 here is CASSESGGSYNEQFF. The DNA of the CDR3 is TGTGCCAGCAGTGAAAGCGGGGGCTCCTACAATGAGCAGTTCTTC. The chain is built from TRBV6-4 and TRBJ2-1; 8 bases line up with TRBD2. With 3 bases clipped from V and 0 bases from J, the junction kept 1 base outside the gene matches. The CDR3 runs 15 residues. Germline values: CDR1 MRHNA, CDR2 SNTAGT.

This clonotype was counted only a few times. The chain has TRBV28 and TRBJ1-1; 7 bases align to TRBD1. Germline values: CDR1 MDHEN, CDR2 SYDVKM. CDR3 size: 15 residues. Losses at the gene ends were 7 bases for V and 4 bases for J; bases not matched to a gene: 12. In nucleotides, the CDR3 is TGTGCCAGCAACCAACAGGGGCTGCGTAGCACTGAAGCTTTCTTT. Amino acid sequence: CASNQQGLRSTEAFF. Variable domain in full (rest from reference TRBV28 and TRBJ1-1): DVKVTQSSRYLVKRTGEKVFLECVQDMDHENMFWYRQDPGLGLRLIYFSYDVKMKEKGDIPEGYSVSREKKERFSLILESASTNQTSMYLCASNQQGLRSTEAFFGQGTRLTVV.

DNA for the CDR3: TGTGCTAGTGGTTTGGTAACAGGGGGCATCGGGGAGCTGTTTTTT. Amino acid sequence: CASGLVTGGIGELFF. The chain is built from TRBV12-5 and TRBJ2-2, with TRBD1 matching 9 bases. With V trimmed by 0 bases and J by 7 bases, 3 bases remained unmatched. CDR1 is LGHNT, CDR2 FRNRAP, per germline. This CDR3 region has 15 residues.

This clonotype was counted at least ten times. This rearrangement joins TRBV6-5 to TRBJ2-7, with D unresolved. The length of the CDR3 is 13 residues. With 5 bases removed from V and 5 bases from J, the gap between germline ends came to 13 bases. The germline V gene has CDR1 MNHEY and CDR2 SVGAGI. The CDR3 protein is CASSKNMGHEQYF. As DNA, the CDR3 is TGTGCCAGCAGTAAGAATATGGGTCACGAGCAGTACTTC.

The chain has TRBV3-1 and TRBJ2-1; 9 bases match TRBD1. The DNA end is more similar to TRBJ2-7, so the J call may be wrong. The CDR3 is 16 amino acids. Germline values: CDR1 LGHDT, CDR2 YNNKEL (reference sequence). In nucleotides, the CDR3 is TGTGCCAGCAGCCTACCGGGACAGGGACTCTACAATGAGCAGTACTTC. It encodes CASSLPGQGLYNEQYF.